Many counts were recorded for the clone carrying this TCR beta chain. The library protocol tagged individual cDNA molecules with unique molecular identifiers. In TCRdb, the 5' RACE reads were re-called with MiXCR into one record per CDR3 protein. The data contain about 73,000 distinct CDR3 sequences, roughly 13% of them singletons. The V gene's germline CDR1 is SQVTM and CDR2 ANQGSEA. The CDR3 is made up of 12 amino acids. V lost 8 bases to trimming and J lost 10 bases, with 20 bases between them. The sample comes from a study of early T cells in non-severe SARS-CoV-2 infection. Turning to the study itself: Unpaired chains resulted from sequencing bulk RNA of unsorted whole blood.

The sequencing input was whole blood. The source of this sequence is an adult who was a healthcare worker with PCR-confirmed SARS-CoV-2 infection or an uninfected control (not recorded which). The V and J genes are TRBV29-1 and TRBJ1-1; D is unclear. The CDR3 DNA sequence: TGCAGCTTCAGTGGTAAGACCCCCGGAGCTTTCTTT. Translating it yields CSFSGKTPGAFF. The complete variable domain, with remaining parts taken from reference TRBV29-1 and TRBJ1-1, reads SAVISQKPSRDICQRGTSLTIQCQVDSQVTMMFWYRQQPGQSLTLIATANQGSEATYESGFVIDKFPISRPNLTFSTLTVSNMSPEDSSIYLCSFSGKTPGAFFGQGTRLTVV.